The entry that follows covers one T cell receptor (beta chain) sequence. This sample is drawn from a study of shared clonotypes between healthy human individuals. Profiling relied on immunoSEQ multiplex PCR, and the TCRdb table lists in-frame clones only, not all of them. The sample shows approximately 2.5 million clones, approximately 92% of them seen only once. Germline CDR1 and CDR2: ENHRY and SYGVKD. CDR3 length: 17 amino acids. V dropped 0 bases and J dropped 4; count of bases not matched to a gene: 9. J is TRBJ2-7 and V is TRBV10-3; 10 nucleotides line up with TRBD2. The TCR originated in a man aged 18 to 30 in good health. Sequencing was performed on naive CD4+ T cells sorted from blood. Subset indicated: CD45RA+ positively selected. CDR3 protein: CAISESPAGGSGYEQYF. The CDR3 DNA sequence: TGTGCCATCAGTGAGTCCCCAGCGGGAGGGTCAGGATACGAGCAGTACTTC.